Presented here are 3 T cell receptor beta chains from one specimen sequenced in a study of blood T cell repertoires in COVID-19. Only in-frame clones appear in the TCRdb table, and some are missing; sequencing was by immunoSEQ multiplex PCR. This repertoire shows around 260,000 clones, 85% found once; its top ten account for 13%. Sequences were obtained from peripheral blood. These receptors originate from a human donor in a cohort sampled during active COVID-19.

For this clone: This CDR3 is also generated by other DNA sequences in the sample. The chain links TRBV28 to TRBJ1-5; D is unclear. Per the germline V gene, CDR1 is MDHEN and CDR2 is SYDVKM. CDR3 length equals 14 residues. V was shortened by 5 bases and J by 2 bases, with 10 bases between the two germline ends. The CDR3 protein is CASSPRVGNQPQHF. The CDR3 DNA reads as TGTGCCAGCAGTCCCCGGGTGGGCAATCAGCCCCAGCATTTT.

V and J are TRBV4-2 and TRBJ2-3, with 7 bases identical to TRBD2. The CDR3 loop spans 15 amino acids. Trimming at V came to 1 base and at J to 7 bases, leaving 8 bases not matched to a gene. Germline CDR1 LGHNA, CDR2 YNFKEQ. The DNA of the CDR3 is TGTGCCAGCAGCCAAGCGGCTAGCGGCGAGTATACGCAGTATTTT. Translated, it gives CASSQAASGEYTQYF.

The sample holds one count of this clone. The chain has TRBV9 and TRBJ2-6; perhaps TRBD1 as D (5 bases). Trimming cost V 1 base and J 0 bases, with 17 bases left between them. Germline CDR1 reads SGDLS; CDR2 reads YYNGEE. The CDR3 spans 19 residues. This CDR3 is CASSVNLVGRVSGANVLTF. In DNA form, the CDR3 reads TGTGCCAGCAGCGTAAACCTAGTAGGCAGGGTCTCTGGGGCCAACGTCCTGACTTTC.